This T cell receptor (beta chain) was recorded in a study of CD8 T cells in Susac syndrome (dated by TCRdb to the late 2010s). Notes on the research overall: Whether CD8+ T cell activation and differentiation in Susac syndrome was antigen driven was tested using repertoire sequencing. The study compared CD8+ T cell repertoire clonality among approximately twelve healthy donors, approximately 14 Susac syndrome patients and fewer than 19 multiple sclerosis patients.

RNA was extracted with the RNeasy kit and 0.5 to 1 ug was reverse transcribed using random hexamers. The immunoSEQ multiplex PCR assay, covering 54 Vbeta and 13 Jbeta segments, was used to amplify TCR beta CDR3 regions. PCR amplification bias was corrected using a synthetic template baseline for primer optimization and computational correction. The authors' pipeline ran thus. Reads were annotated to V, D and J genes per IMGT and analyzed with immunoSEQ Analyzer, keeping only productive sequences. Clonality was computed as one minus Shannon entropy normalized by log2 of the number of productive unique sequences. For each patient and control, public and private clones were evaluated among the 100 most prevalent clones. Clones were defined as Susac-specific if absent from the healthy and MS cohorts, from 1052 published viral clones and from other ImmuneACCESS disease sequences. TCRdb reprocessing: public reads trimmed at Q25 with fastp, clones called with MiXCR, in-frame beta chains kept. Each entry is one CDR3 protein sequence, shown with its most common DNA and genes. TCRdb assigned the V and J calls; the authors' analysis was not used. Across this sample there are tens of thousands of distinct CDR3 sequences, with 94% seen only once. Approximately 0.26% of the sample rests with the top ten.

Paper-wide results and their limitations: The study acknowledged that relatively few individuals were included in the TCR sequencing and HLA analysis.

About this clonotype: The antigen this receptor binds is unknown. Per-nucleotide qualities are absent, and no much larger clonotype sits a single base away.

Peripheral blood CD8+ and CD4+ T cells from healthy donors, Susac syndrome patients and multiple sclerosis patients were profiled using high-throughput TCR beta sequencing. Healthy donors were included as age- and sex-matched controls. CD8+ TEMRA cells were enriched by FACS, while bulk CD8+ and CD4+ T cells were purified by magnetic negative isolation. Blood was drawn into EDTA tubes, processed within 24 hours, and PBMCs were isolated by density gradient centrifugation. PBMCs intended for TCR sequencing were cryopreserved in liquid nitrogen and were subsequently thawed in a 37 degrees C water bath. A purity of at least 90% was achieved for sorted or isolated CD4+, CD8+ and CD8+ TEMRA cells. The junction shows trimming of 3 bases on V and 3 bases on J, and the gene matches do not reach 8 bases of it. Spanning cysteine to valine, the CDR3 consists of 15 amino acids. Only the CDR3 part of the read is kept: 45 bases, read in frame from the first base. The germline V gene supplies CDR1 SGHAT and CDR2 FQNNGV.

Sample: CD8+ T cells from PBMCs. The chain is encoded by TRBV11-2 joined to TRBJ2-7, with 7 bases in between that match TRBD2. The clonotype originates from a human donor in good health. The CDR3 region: CASSLGGRPNYEQYV. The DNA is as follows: TGTGCCAGCAGCTTGGGAGGGAGACCTAACTACGAGCAGTACGTC.